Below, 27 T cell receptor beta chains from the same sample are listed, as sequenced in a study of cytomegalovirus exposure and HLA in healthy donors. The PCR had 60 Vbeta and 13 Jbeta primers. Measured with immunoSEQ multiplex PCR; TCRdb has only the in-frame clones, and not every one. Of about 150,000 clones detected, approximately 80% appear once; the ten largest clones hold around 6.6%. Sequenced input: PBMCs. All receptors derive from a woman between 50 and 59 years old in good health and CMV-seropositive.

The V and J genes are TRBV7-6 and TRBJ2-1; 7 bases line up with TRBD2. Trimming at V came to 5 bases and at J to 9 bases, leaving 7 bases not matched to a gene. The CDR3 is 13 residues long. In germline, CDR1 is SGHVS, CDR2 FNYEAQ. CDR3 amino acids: CASSLTLAGEQFF. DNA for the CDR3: TGTGCCAGCAGCCTGACCTTAGCGGGTGAGCAGTTCTTC.

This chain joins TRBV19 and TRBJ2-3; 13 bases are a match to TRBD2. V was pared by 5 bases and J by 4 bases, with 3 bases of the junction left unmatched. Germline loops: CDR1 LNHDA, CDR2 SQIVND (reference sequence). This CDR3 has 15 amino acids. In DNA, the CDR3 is TGTGCCAGTAGTCCCGGGACTAGCGGGGCAGATACGCAGTATTTT. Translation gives CASSPGTSGADTQYF.

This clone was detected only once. The CDR3 region has the DNA TGTGCCAGCAGCTTGTTACCGGGCGAGCAGTACTTC. It codes for CASSLLPGEQYF. The chain carries TRBV5-8 and TRBJ2-7, with D unclear. In germline, CDR1 is SGHTS, CDR2 YDEGEE. The CDR3 has 12 amino acids. V lost 1 base, J lost 6 bases, and 8 bases lay in between.

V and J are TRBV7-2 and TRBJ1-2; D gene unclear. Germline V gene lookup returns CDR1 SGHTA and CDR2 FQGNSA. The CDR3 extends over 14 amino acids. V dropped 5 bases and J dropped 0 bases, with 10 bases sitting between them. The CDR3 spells CASSHPPANYGYTF. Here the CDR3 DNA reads TGTGCCAGCAGCCACCCGCCGGCTAACTATGGCTACACCTTC. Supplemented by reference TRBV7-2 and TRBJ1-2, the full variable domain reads GAGVSQSPSNKVTEKGKDVELRCDPISGHTALYWYRQSLGQGLEFLIYFQGNSAPDKSGLPSDRFSAERTGGSVSTLTIQRTQQEDSAVYLCASSHPPANYGYTFGSGTRLTVV.

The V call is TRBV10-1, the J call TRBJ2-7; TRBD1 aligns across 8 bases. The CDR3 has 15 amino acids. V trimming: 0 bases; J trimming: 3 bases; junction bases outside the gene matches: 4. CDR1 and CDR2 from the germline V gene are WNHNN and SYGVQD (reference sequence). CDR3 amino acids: CASSESGGQGYEQYF. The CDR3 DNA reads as TGCGCCAGCAGTGAGTCAGGCGGACAGGGCTACGAGCAGTACTTC.

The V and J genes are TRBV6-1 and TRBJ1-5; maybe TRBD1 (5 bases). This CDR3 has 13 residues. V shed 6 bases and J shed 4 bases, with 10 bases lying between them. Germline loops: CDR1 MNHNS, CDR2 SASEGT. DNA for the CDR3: TGTGCCAGCAGGGAGACAGCTAATCAGCCCCAGCATTTT. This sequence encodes CASRETANQPQHF.

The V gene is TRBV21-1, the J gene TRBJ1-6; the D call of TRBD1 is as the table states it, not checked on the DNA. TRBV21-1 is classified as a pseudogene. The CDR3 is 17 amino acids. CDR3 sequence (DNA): TGTGCCAGCAGCAAAGCGGATACAGGGTTTCCGCGTTCACCCCTCCACTTT. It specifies CASSKADTGFPRSPLHF.

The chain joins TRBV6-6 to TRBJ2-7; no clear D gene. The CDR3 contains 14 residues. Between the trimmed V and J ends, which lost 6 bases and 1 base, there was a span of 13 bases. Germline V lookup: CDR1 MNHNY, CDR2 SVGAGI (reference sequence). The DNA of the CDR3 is TGTGCCAGCAGCCCCGACAAATGGTCCTACGAGCAGTACTTC. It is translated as CASSPDKWSYEQYF.

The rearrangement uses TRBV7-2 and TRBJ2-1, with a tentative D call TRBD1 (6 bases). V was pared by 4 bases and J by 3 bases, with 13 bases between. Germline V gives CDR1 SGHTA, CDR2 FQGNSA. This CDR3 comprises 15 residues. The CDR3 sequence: CASSYRVEVYNEQFF. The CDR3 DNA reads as TGTGCCAGCAGCTACAGGGTAGAGGTCTACAATGAGCAGTTCTTC.

The CDR3, as DNA: TGTGCCAGCAGCCCTCTCGGGACTAAGGATTCACCCCTCCACTTT. It encodes CASSPLGTKDSPLHF. The chain has TRBV7-6 and TRBJ1-6; D may be TRBD1 (5 bases). Germline CDR1 is SGHVS and CDR2 is FNYEAQ. The CDR3 has 15 amino acids. V lost 5 bases to trimming and J lost 8 bases, with 16 bases between them.

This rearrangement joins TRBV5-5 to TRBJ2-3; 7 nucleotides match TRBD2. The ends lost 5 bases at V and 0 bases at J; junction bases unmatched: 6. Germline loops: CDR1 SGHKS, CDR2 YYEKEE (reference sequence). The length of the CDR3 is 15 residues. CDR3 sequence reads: CASRPGTTSTDTQYF. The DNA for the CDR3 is TGTGCCAGCAGGCCCGGGACTACCAGCACAGATACGCAGTATTTT.

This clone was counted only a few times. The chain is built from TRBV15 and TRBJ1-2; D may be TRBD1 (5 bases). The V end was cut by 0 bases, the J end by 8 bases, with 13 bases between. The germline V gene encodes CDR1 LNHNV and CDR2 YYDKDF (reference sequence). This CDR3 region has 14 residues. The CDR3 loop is CATSRDGGGWGYTF. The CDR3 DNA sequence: TGTGCCACCAGCAGAGATGGGGGGGGGTGGGGCTACACCTTC.

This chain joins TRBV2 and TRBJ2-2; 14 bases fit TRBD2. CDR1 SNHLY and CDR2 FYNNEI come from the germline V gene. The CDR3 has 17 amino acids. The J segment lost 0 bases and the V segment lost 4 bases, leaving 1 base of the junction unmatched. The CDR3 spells CASSGLAGGTNTGELFF. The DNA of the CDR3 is TGTGCCAGCAGTGGACTAGCGGGGGGGACGAACACCGGGGAGCTGTTTTTT.

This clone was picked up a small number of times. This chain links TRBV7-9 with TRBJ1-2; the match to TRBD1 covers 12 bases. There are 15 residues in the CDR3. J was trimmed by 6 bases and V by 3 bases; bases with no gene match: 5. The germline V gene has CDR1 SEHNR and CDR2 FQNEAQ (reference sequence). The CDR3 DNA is TGTGCCAGCAGCTTTGGGACAGGGGGCTCCCATGGCTACACCTTC. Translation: CASSFGTGGSHGYTF.

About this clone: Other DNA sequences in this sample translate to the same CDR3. CDR3 residues: CASSPEGGSRGQPQHF. CDR3 nucleotide sequence: TGCGCCAGCAGTCCCGAGGGGGGGAGCCGGGGTCAGCCCCAGCATTTT. The chain combines TRBV10-2 with TRBJ1-5; D might be TRBD1 (6 bases). Between the trimmed V and J ends, which lost 5 bases and 6 bases, there was a span of 20 bases. Germline loops: CDR1 WSHSY, CDR2 SAAADI. The CDR3 consists of 16 residues.

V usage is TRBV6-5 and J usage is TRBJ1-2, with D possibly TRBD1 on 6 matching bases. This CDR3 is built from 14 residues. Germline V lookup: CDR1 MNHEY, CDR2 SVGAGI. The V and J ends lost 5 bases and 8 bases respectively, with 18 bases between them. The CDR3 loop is CASSRRGGGLGYTF. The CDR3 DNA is TGTGCCAGCAGTCGACGGGGAGGGGGGTTGGGCTACACCTTC.

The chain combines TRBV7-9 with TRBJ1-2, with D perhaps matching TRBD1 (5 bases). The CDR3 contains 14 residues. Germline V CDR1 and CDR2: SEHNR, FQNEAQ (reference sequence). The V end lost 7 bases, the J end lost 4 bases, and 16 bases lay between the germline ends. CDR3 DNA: TGTGCCAGCATTGGGGCTCTGGGCGGCTATGGCTACACCTTC. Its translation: CASIGALGGYGYTF.

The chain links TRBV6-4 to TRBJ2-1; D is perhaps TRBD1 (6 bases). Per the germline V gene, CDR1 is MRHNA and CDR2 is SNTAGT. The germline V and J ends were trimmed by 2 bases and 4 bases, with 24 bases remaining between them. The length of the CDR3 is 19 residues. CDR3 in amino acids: CASSDHREAIRDFYNEQFF. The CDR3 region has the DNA TGTGCCAGCAGTGACCACAGGGAAGCGATTAGGGATTTTTACAATGAGCAGTTCTTC.

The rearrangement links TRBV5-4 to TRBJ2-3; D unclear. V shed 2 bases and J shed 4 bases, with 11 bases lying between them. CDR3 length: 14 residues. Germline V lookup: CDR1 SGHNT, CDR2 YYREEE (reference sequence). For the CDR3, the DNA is TGTGCCAGCAGCTTAAACGGTCAGGCAGATACGCAGTATTTT. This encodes CASSLNGQADTQYF.

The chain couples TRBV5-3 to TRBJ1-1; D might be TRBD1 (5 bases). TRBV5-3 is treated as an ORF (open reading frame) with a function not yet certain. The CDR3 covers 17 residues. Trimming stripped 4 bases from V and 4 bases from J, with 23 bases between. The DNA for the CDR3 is TGTGCCAGAAGCGGCTACCGGGACTTCAAAAGGGTCACTGAAGCTTTCTTT. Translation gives CARSGYRDFKRVTEAFF.

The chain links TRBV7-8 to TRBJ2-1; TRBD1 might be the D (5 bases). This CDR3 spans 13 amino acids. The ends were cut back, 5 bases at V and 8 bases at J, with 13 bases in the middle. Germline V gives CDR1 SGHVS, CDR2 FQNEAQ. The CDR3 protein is CASSRVKGHEQFF. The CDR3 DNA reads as TGTGCCAGCAGCCGTGTCAAGGGGCATGAGCAGTTCTTC.

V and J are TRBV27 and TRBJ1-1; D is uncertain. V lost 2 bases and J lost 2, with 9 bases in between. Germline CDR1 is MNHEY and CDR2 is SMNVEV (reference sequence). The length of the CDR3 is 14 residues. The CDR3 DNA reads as TGTGCCAGCAGTTTAGGAGGGCGAAACACTGAAGCTTTCTTT. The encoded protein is CASSLGGRNTEAFF.

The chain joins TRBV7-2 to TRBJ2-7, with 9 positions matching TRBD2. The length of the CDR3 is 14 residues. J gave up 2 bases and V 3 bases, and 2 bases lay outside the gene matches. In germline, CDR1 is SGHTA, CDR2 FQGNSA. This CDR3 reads CASSFLAGTYEQYF. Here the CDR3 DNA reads TGTGCCAGCAGCTTCCTAGCGGGGACCTACGAGCAGTACTTC.

Here the CDR3 reads CASSLGSSGDTDTQYF. The CDR3 bases are TGCGCCAGCAGCCTGGGAAGTAGCGGGGACACAGATACGCAGTATTTT. This chain links TRBV5-1 with TRBJ2-3, with 8 bases that match TRBD2. J was trimmed by 2 bases and V by 4 bases; bases with no gene match: 9. Looked up from germline, CDR1 is SGHRS and CDR2 is YFSETQ. This CDR3 region has 16 residues.

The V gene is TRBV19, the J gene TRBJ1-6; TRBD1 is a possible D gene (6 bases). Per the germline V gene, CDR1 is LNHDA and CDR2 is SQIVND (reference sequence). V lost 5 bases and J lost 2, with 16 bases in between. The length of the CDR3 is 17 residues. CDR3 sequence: CASSSLGGLTYNSPLHF. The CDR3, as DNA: TGTGCCAGTAGTTCCCTCGGGGGGCTCACCTATAATTCACCCCTCCACTTT.

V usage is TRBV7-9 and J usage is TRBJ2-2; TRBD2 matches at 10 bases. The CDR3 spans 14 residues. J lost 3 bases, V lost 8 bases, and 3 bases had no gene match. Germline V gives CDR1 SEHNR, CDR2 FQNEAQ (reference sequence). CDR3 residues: CASPSGGHTGELFF. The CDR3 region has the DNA TGTGCCAGCCCTAGCGGGGGCCACACCGGGGAGCTGTTTTTT.

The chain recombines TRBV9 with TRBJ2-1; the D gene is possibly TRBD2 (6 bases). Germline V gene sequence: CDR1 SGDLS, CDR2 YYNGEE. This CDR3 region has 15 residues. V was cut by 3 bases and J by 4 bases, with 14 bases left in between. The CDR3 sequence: CASSAREGLYNEQFF. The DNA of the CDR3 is TGTGCCAGCAGCGCTCGCGAGGGACTTTACAATGAGCAGTTCTTC.